Below are 19 T cell receptor beta chains sequenced from a single sample in a study of early T cells in non-severe SARS-CoV-2 infection. A single record per CDR3 protein comes from TCRdb applying MiXCR to the 5' RACE reads. The sample contains roughly 100,000 distinct CDR3 sequences, about an eighth of which appear only once. The sample taken for sequencing was whole blood. All receptors derive from an adult who was a healthcare worker with PCR-confirmed SARS-CoV-2 infection or an uninfected control (not recorded which).

The table lists this clonotype with a few counts. V is TRBV7-6 and J is TRBJ2-1, with TRBD1 as a possible D gene (6 bases). The CDR3 spans 13 residues. CDR1 and CDR2 (germline): SGHVS, FNYEAQ. Between the trimmed V and J ends, which lost 5 bases and 8 bases, there was a span of 13 bases. The CDR3 region has the DNA TGTGCCAGCAGCCCAGGGGCTCCCGATGAGCAGTTCTTC. Amino acid sequence: CASSPGAPDEQFF.

This clonotype has a count of ten or more. The chain joins TRBV27 to TRBJ1-1; D call uncertain. The CDR3 totals 13 residues. Germline CDR1 MNHEY, CDR2 SMNVEV (reference sequence). Trimming stripped 5 bases from V and 3 bases from J, with 10 bases between. The chain's CDR3 is CASSPDPHTEAFF. The CDR3 nucleotides read TGTGCCAGCAGTCCCGACCCCCACACTGAAGCTTTCTTT.

This clonotype has more than one count but fewer than ten. J is TRBJ2-3 and V is TRBV28; TRBD2 matches 10 bases. J gave up 2 bases and V 5 bases, and 7 bases lay outside the gene matches. The V gene's germline CDR1 is MDHEN and CDR2 SYDVKM. This CDR3 contains 16 residues. The CDR3 coding sequence is TGTGCCAGCAGTCGTCTAGCGGGAGCTCTCACAGATACGCAGTATTTT. As protein: CASSRLAGALTDTQYF. The whole variable domain, remainder taken from reference TRBV28 and TRBJ2-3, is DVKVTQSSRYLVKRTGEKVFLECVQDMDHENMFWYRQDPGLGLRLIYFSYDVKMKEKGDIPEGYSVSREKKERFSLILESASTNQTSMYLCASSRLAGALTDTQYFGPGTRLTVL.

In this sample, this clonotype turned up a few times. The chain links TRBV29-1 to TRBJ2-1; tentatively, D is TRBD2 (5 bases). Looked up from germline, CDR1 is SQVTM and CDR2 is ANQGSEA. The CDR3 is 15 residues long. With 7 bases removed from V and 2 bases from J, the gap between germline ends came to 18 bases. CDR3 region: CSALTTGNPYNEQFF. CDR3 nucleotide sequence: TGCAGCGCATTAACCACCGGGAACCCCTACAATGAGCAGTTCTTC.

The rearrangement uses TRBV18 and TRBJ2-7, with 9 bases fitting TRBD1. The junction had 4 bases not matched to a gene; V was cut back by 3 bases and J by 1 base. CDR3 length equals 15 residues. Germline values: CDR1 KGHSH, CDR2 LQKENI. The CDR3 protein is CASSPSGTGSYEQYF. The CDR3 nucleotides read TGTGCCAGCTCACCCTCCGGGACAGGGTCCTACGAGCAGTACTTC.

This clonotype was detected a few times. The chain is built from TRBV27 and TRBJ1-1, with D unclear. The CDR3 covers 15 residues. The V end was cut by 2 bases, the J end by 5 bases, with 15 bases between. CDR1 MNHEY and CDR2 SMNVEV come from the germline V gene (reference sequence). The CDR3 DNA reads TGTGCCAGCAGTTTACGCCGCTTCTCCGGGACTGAAGCTTTCTTT. Translating gives CASSLRRFSGTEAFF.

The chain joins TRBV5-1 to TRBJ2-1; possibly TRBD1 or TRBD2 for D (5 bases each). CDR3 length: 15 residues. Germline V gene sequence: CDR1 SGHRS, CDR2 YFSETQ. Trimming stripped 0 bases from V and 0 bases from J, with 7 bases between. The CDR3 DNA reads as TGCGCCAGCAGCTTGGTTGGGGGCTCCTACAATGAGCAGTTCTTC. Translating it yields CASSLVGGSYNEQFF.

At least ten counts were recorded for this clonotype. The chain couples TRBV19 to TRBJ2-5; TRBD1 aligns across 7 bases. Looked up from germline, CDR1 is LNHDA and CDR2 is SQIVND (reference sequence). V gave up 7 bases and J gave up 4 bases; unmatched junction bases: 6. The CDR3 length is 13 residues. The CDR3 coding sequence is TGTGCCAGTACAAACAGGGGCCGAGAGACCCAGTACTTC. Translation gives CASTNRGRETQYF.

The sample holds many counts of this clonotype. V gene TRBV28 combines with J gene TRBJ2-6; D unresolved. The germline V gene encodes CDR1 MDHEN and CDR2 SYDVKM. V was pared by 6 bases and J by 1 base, with 16 bases between. This CDR3 is built from 17 residues. CDR3 DNA: TGTGCCAGCAGCCCACCCCGAGCGAGATCTGGGGCCAACGTCCTGACTTTC. Amino acids: CASSPPRARSGANVLTF.

A word on this clonotype: This CDR3 is missing its conserved last phenylalanine or tryptophan, likely due to a read error. The rearrangement uses TRBV4-1 and TRBJ1-4; D possibly corresponds to TRBD1 (6 bases). The germline CDR1 and CDR2 sequences are MGHRA and YSYEKL. CDR3 length equals 17 residues. V was clipped by 0 bases and J by 1 base, with 12 bases between them. Here the CDR3 reads CASSQEKQGGTNEKLFS. CDR3 DNA: TGCGCCAGCAGCCAAGAGAAACAGGGCGGAACTAATGAAAAACTGTTTTCT.

This clonotype was recorded at least ten times. The chain carries TRBV10-3 and TRBJ2-1; 12 bases match TRBD2. Germline V lookup: CDR1 ENHRY, CDR2 SYGVKD. V shed 2 bases and J 7 bases; nucleotides not matched to a gene: 6. The CDR3 extends over 16 amino acids. DNA of the CDR3: TGTGCCATCAGTGAGGGCGGACTAGCGGGGACGAATGAGCAGTTCTTC. This translates into CAISEGGLAGTNEQFF.

This clonotype was seen more than once but under ten times. The chain recombines TRBV6-5 with TRBJ1-3, with unresolved D. Germline CDR1 reads MNHEY; CDR2 reads SVGAGI. V was clipped by 2 bases and J by 5 bases, with 7 bases between them. CDR3 length equals 13 residues. CDR3: CASSYGIRNTIYF. For the CDR3, the DNA is TGTGCCAGCAGTTACGGGATTCGAAACACCATATATTTT.

V is TRBV7-9 and J is TRBJ2-5, with 10 positions matching TRBD2. Germline V gene data show CDR1 as SEHNR and CDR2 as FQNEAQ (reference sequence). V was clipped by 6 bases and J by 5 bases; unmatched bases: 3. This CDR3 contains 13 residues. For the CDR3, the DNA is TGTGCCAGCAGGAGCGGGAGGGTGGAGACCCAGTACTTC. Encoded protein: CASRSGRVETQYF.

This clonotype appeared many times. The chain carries TRBV5-1 and TRBJ2-1; 10 bases are a match to TRBD2. Germline values: CDR1 SGHRS, CDR2 YFSETQ. The V and J ends lost 4 bases and 4 bases, in that order; junction bases with no gene match: 14. This CDR3 contains 18 residues. The CDR3 spells CASSQTPAGTSAYNEQFF. The CDR3 DNA reads as TGCGCCAGCAGCCAAACGCCGGCGGGGACTAGCGCGTACAATGAGCAGTTCTTC.

The table lists this clonotype with a few counts. This may stem from a read error, because a much larger clone lies one nucleotide away. This chain links TRBV12-3 or TRBV12-4 with TRBJ1-1; no firm D call. CDR3 length: 11 amino acids. V was pared by 3 bases and J by 13 bases, with 12 bases between. Here the CDR3 reads CASSLRDWVFF. The CDR3 DNA reads as TGTGCCAGCAGTTTGAGGGATTGGGTTTTCTTT.

This clonotype occurred many times. V is TRBV28 and J is TRBJ2-3; D possibly corresponds to TRBD1 (6 bases). This CDR3 is 19 amino acids long. V shed 3 bases and J shed 0 bases, with 22 bases lying between them. CDR1 and CDR2 from the germline V gene are MDHEN and SYDVKM. CDR3 sequence: CASSFPSDRRVTSTDTQYF. The CDR3 DNA sequence: TGTGCCAGCAGTTTTCCTTCGGACAGAAGGGTAACTAGCACAGATACGCAGTATTTT. Combining the CDR3 with reference TRBV28 and TRBJ2-3 gives the whole variable domain DVKVTQSSRYLVKRTGEKVFLECVQDMDHENMFWYRQDPGLGLRLIYFSYDVKMKEKGDIPEGYSVSREKKERFSLILESASTNQTSMYLCASSFPSDRRVTSTDTQYFGPGTRLTVL.

This clonotype was counted ten times or more. The chain joins TRBV18 to TRBJ2-5; TRBD1 agrees at 8 bases. The trim removed 4 bases at V and 0 bases at J, leaving 4 bases unmatched. Per the germline V gene, CDR1 is KGHSH and CDR2 is LQKENI. This CDR3 contains 15 residues. The CDR3 reads CASSQGQAYQETQYF. The CDR3 DNA is TGTGCCAGCTCACAGGGACAGGCATACCAAGAGACCCAGTACTTC.

Worth noting for this clonotype: One base away lies a much larger clone, so this may be a sequencing read error. This chain joins TRBV6-5 and TRBJ2-5; D might be TRBD1 (5 bases). Germline V lookup: CDR1 MNHEY, CDR2 SVGAGI. The CDR3 length is 13 residues. CDR3 sequence: CANSYSREETQYF. CDR3 coding DNA: TGTGCCAACAGTTACAGCAGGGAAGAGACCCAGTACTTC.

The V call is TRBV28, the J call TRBJ2-3; the match to TRBD2 covers 15 bases. The CDR3 is 17 amino acids. Germline V gene sequence: CDR1 MDHEN, CDR2 SYDVKM. The junction had 10 bases not matched to a gene; V was cut back by 6 bases and J by 6 bases. The CDR3 protein is CASSNGLAGGRRDTQYF. The DNA for the CDR3 is TGTGCCAGCAGCAACGGACTAGCGGGAGGGCGCCGGGATACGCAGTATTTT.